The 31 T cell receptor beta chains below were found in one sample sequenced in a study of blood T cell repertoires in COVID-19. Produced via immunoSEQ multiplex PCR; TCRdb's table is partial and in-frame only. The data contain about 290,000 clones, around 85% of them singletons. Source material: peripheral blood. These receptors were taken from a woman in her forties or fifties with active or convalescent COVID-19.

This clone was counted once. V gene TRBV5-1 combines with J gene TRBJ2-3; 13 bases agree with TRBD2. V trimming: 6 bases; J trimming: 0 bases; junction bases outside the gene matches: 13. Germline CDR1 and CDR2: SGHRS and YFSETQ. CDR3 size: 19 residues. The CDR3 DNA is TGCGCCAGCACCCTATCCGGGACTAGCGGGGTTACTAGCACAGATACGCAGTATTTT. Its protein product is CASTLSGTSGVTSTDTQYF.

V is TRBV15 and J is TRBJ2-5, with 7 bases that match TRBD2. The CDR3 length is 17 residues. Germline V gives CDR1 LNHNV, CDR2 YYDKDF (reference sequence). Unmatched junction bases numbered 13, after V lost 3 bases and J lost 3 bases. CDR3 in DNA: TGTGCCACCAGCAGCCTAGGCGGGAGAGAGGAGGAAGAGACCCAGTACTTC. Amino acids: CATSSLGGREEEETQYF.

This clone occurred a few times. The chain uses TRBV6-5 and TRBJ2-7; perhaps TRBD1 as D (5 bases). With 6 bases removed from V and 3 bases from J, the gap between germline ends came to 15 bases. The CDR3 runs 14 residues. The germline gives CDR1 MNHEY, CDR2 SVGAGI. The CDR3 DNA sequence: TGTGCCAGCAGCCGGACACAACGGTACTACGAGCAGTACTTC. It is translated as CASSRTQRYYEQYF.

A few counts support this clone. The genes are TRBV19 and TRBJ2-7, with 12 bases identical to TRBD2. Germline V CDR1 and CDR2: LNHDA, SQIVND (reference sequence). CDR3 length equals 13 residues. V trimming: 9 bases; J trimming: 5 bases; junction bases outside the gene matches: 5. The CDR3 DNA sequence: TGTGCCAGCCGACTAGCGGGAGCTCACGAGCAGTACTTC. This encodes CASRLAGAHEQYF.

This clone showed up just a few times. The V and J genes are TRBV5-5 and TRBJ2-7; 11 positions match TRBD1. The CDR3 totals 15 residues. Germline V gene lookup returns CDR1 SGHKS and CDR2 YYEKEE (reference sequence). The V gene end was trimmed by 1 base and the J gene end by 4 bases; junction bases not matched to a gene: 4. Here the CDR3 DNA reads TGTGCCAGCAGCTTGTCGGGACAGGGGGAATACGAGCAGTACTTC. Translating gives CASSLSGQGEYEQYF.

This sequence joins TRBV9 and TRBJ2-1, with TRBD2 identical over 14 bases. Germline assignment: CDR1 SGDLS and CDR2 YYNGEE. V was clipped by 4 bases and J by 9 bases; unmatched bases: 6. This CDR3 comprises 15 residues. CDR3 region: CASSSSGTSGSEQFF. The CDR3 region has the DNA TGTGCCAGCAGCTCATCCGGGACTAGCGGGAGTGAGCAGTTCTTC.

This rearrangement joins TRBV6-5 to TRBJ2-5; 11 bases fit TRBD2. This CDR3 comprises 14 residues. J lost 5 bases, V lost 6 bases, and 5 bases had no gene match. CDR1 and CDR2 (germline): MNHEY, SVGAGI. CDR3: CASRGTSGSETQYF. The CDR3 DNA sequence: TGTGCCAGCAGGGGAACTAGCGGGAGTGAGACCCAGTACTTC.

About this clone itself: This sample includes further DNA sequences coding for the same CDR3. V usage is TRBV7-7 and J usage is TRBJ1-3; D not certain. Per germline, CDR1 SSHAT and CDR2 FNYEAQ (reference sequence). Trimming removed 6 bases from V and 0 bases from J, with 6 bases in between. The CDR3 is 13 amino acids. The CDR3 nucleotides are TGTGCCAGCAGTCCTAGCTCTGGAAACACCATATATTTT. It codes for CASSPSSGNTIYF. The whole variable domain, remainder taken from reference TRBV7-7 and TRBJ1-3, is GAGVSQSPRYKVTKRGQDVTLRCDPISSHATLYWYQQALGQGPEFLTYFNYEAQPDKSGLPSDRFSAERPEGSISTLTIQRTEQRDSAMYRCASSPSSGNTIYFGEGSWLTVV.

This clone occurred a few times. The rearrangement links TRBV7-9 to TRBJ1-2, with D possibly matching TRBD1 (6 bases). The germline V gene encodes CDR1 SEHNR and CDR2 FQNEAQ (reference sequence). This CDR3 has 14 amino acids. V was pared by 4 bases and J by 8 bases, with 17 bases between. The CDR3 sequence is CASSSPRIQGGYTF. Here the CDR3 DNA reads TGTGCCAGCAGCTCCCCGAGGATACAGGGAGGCTACACCTTC.

The CDR3 nucleotides are TGTGCCAGCAGCCCTAGCGGACGCCCCTACGAGCAGTACTTC. The encoded protein is CASSPSGRPYEQYF. The rearrangement joins TRBV5-4 to TRBJ2-7; 7 bases line up with TRBD2. The V and J ends lost 4 bases and 2 bases, in that order; junction bases with no gene match: 6. The CDR3 runs 14 residues. Germline loops: CDR1 SGHNT, CDR2 YYREEE (reference sequence).

The chain links TRBV2 to TRBJ1-1; 12 positions agree with TRBD1. After removal of 6 bases from V and 4 bases from J, the junction contained 12 bases not matched to a gene. The CDR3 consists of 17 residues. Germline lookup yields CDR1 SNHLY and CDR2 FYNNEI. The CDR3 loop is CASSVRDRGQGGTEAFF. CDR3 coding DNA: TGTGCCAGCAGCGTCCGGGACAGGGGGCAGGGGGGCACTGAAGCTTTCTTT. The whole variable domain, filled in from reference TRBV2 and TRBJ1-1, reads EPEVTQTPSHQVTQMGQEVILRCVPISNHLYFYWYRQILGQKVEFLVSFYNNEISEKSEIFDDQFSVERPDGSNFTLKIRSTKLEDSAMYFCASSVRDRGQGGTEAFFGQGTRLTVV.

V and J are TRBV29-1 and TRBJ1-1; perhaps TRBD1 as D (5 bases). The length of the CDR3 is 14 residues. Trimming took 3 bases from V and 5 from J, leaving 16 bases between them. Germline V gene data show CDR1 as SQVTM and CDR2 as ANQGSEA. CDR3 DNA: TGCAGCGTTGATGGGGCTGGGGTGGGAACTGAAGCTTTCTTT. It is translated as CSVDGAGVGTEAFF.

The chain uses TRBV6-5 and TRBJ1-3; D not resolved. Germline V gene sequence: CDR1 MNHEY, CDR2 SVGAGI. The CDR3 covers 14 residues. With 5 bases removed from V and 0 bases from J, the gap between germline ends came to 8 bases. CDR3 loop: CASSRAHSGNTIYF. Here the CDR3 DNA reads TGTGCCAGCAGTCGAGCCCACTCTGGAAACACCATATATTTT.

This clone was observed a single time. The chain combines TRBV29-1 with TRBJ2-7; tentative D call: TRBD1 (6 bases). Trimming cost V 2 bases and J 5 bases, with 10 bases left between them. The germline V gene encodes CDR1 SQVTM and CDR2 ANQGSEA. The CDR3 contains 12 residues. The CDR3 nucleotides read TGCAGCGTTGAACAGGGGTTGGACGAGCAGTACTTC. Protein sequence: CSVEQGLDEQYF.

The chain employs TRBV19 and TRBJ2-4; D may be TRBD2 (5 bases). CDR1 is LNHDA and CDR2 is SQIVND in the germline V gene (reference sequence). The CDR3 is made up of 15 amino acids. V lost 10 bases and J lost 6, with 22 bases in between. CDR3 bases: TGTGCCACCCAATTGACCCTTGCCGGGGTAAACATTCAGTACTTC. This gives the protein CATQLTLAGVNIQYF. Using reference TRBV19 and TRBJ2-4 for the parts outside the CDR3, the full variable domain is DGGITQSPKYLFRKEGQNVTLSCEQNLNHDAMYWYRQDPGQGLRLIYYSQIVNDFQKGDIAEGYSVSREKKESFPLTVTSAQKNPTAFYLCATQLTLAGVNIQYFGAGTRLSVL.

This chain joins TRBV4-1 and TRBJ1-1, with D possibly being TRBD1 (6 bases). The CDR3 loop spans 15 amino acids. Germline CDR1 and CDR2: MGHRA and YSYEKL. Trimming cost V 1 base and J 1 base, with 10 bases left between them. The CDR3: CASSQVGTWNTEAFF. Here the CDR3 DNA reads TGCGCCAGCAGCCAAGTTGGGACATGGAACACTGAAGCTTTCTTT.

This rearrangement joins TRBV6-5 to TRBJ1-4; 7 bases are a match to TRBD1. V lost 2 bases to trimming and J lost 7 bases; unmatched junction nucleotides: 7. CDR3 length: 15 residues. Germline V gives CDR1 MNHEY, CDR2 SVGAGI. CDR3: CASSYEMGQIEKLFF. The CDR3 DNA reads TGTGCCAGCAGTTACGAGATGGGACAGATTGAAAAACTGTTTTTT.

This sequence joins TRBV6-1 and TRBJ1-2; TRBD1 might be the D (6 bases). The V and J ends lost 0 bases and 5 bases respectively, with 10 bases between them. Germline CDR1 reads MNHNS; CDR2 reads SASEGT. CDR3 length equals 14 residues. CDR3 coding DNA: TGTGCCAGCAGTGAAGCGGGTCAGGGGTATGGCTACACCTTC. Protein product: CASSEAGQGYGYTF.

The chain joins TRBV28 to TRBJ2-2; 12 nucleotides align to TRBD2. Germline CDR1 reads MDHEN; CDR2 reads SYDVKM. The junction had 9 bases not matched to a gene; V was cut back by 10 bases and J by 6 bases. This CDR3 comprises 15 residues. CDR3 nucleotides: TGTGCCACGACTAGCGGGAGTTTTGGGCCCGGGGAGCTGTTTTTT. Its translation: CATTSGSFGPGELFF. Full variable domain (missing parts from reference TRBV28 and TRBJ2-2): DVKVTQSSRYLVKRTGEKVFLECVQDMDHENMFWYRQDPGLGLRLIYFSYDVKMKEKGDIPEGYSVSREKKERFSLILESASTNQTSMYLCATTSGSFGPGELFFGEGSRLTVL.

The rearrangement links TRBV5-4 to TRBJ1-2; no clear D gene. The germline V gene encodes CDR1 SGHNT and CDR2 YYREEE (reference sequence). This CDR3 contains 15 residues. V was trimmed by 4 bases and J by 6 bases, leaving 19 bases between them. The CDR3 DNA sequence: TGTGCCAGCAGCCTGGAGGTACGGGGAAATGATGGCTACACCTTC. Translated: CASSLEVRGNDGYTF. The full variable domain, in which reference TRBV5-4 and TRBJ1-2 provide the parts outside the CDR3, is ETGVTQSPTHLIKTRGQQVTLRCSSQSGHNTVSWYQQALGQGPQFIFQYYREEENGRGNFPPRFSGLQFPNYSSELNVNALELDDSALYLCASSLEVRGNDGYTFGSGTRLTVV.

The chain links TRBV27 to TRBJ2-7; the match to TRBD2 covers 7 bases. The germline gives CDR1 MNHEY, CDR2 SMNVEV (reference sequence). The V gene end was trimmed by 3 bases and the J gene end by 3 bases; junction bases not matched to a gene: 5. The CDR3 extends over 14 amino acids. CDR3 DNA: TGTGCCAGCAGTTTCGGTCCGGGGGGCTACGAGCAGTACTTC. Residues: CASSFGPGGYEQYF.

The chain joins TRBV15 to TRBJ1-2; 12 bases agree with TRBD1. The germline V gene encodes CDR1 LNHNV and CDR2 YYDKDF (reference sequence). With V trimmed by 3 bases and J by 3 bases, 2 bases remained unmatched. The CDR3 covers 15 residues. The CDR3 bases are TGTGCCACCAGCAGGGGGACAGGGGGCGACTATGGCTACACCTTC. As protein: CATSRGTGGDYGYTF. Drawing the rest from reference TRBV15 and TRBJ1-2, the complete variable domain is DAMVIQNPRYQVTQFGKPVTLSCSQTLNHNVMYWYQQKSSQAPKLLFHYYDKDFNNEADTPDNFQSRRPNTSFCFLDIRSPGLGDTAMYLCATSRGTGGDYGYTFGSGTRLTVV.

The CDR3 DNA follows: TGTGCCAGTAGCAGGGGCCCCTCACCCCTCCACTTT. It translates to CASSRGPSPLHF. The chain joins TRBV19 to TRBJ1-6, with a possible D match to TRBD1 (6 bases). CDR1 is LNHDA and CDR2 is SQIVND in the germline V gene (reference sequence). The CDR3 has 12 amino acids. The V and J ends lost 6 bases and 10 bases respectively, with 10 bases between them.

The chain employs TRBV6-1 and TRBJ1-2; possible D gene TRBD1, 5 bases. The V gene's germline CDR1 is MNHNS and CDR2 SASEGT. This CDR3 is built from 14 residues. Trimming shortened V by 3 bases and J by 5 bases, and 13 bases separated the two germline ends. As DNA, the CDR3 is TGTGCCAGCAGTGATCGGCAGGGCAGATATGGCTACACCTTC. Translation gives CASSDRQGRYGYTF.

The chain employs TRBV4-1 and TRBJ1-4; D perhaps matches TRBD1 (6 bases). Germline-derived CDR1 and CDR2 are MGHRA and YSYEKL. CDR3 length equals 17 residues. Trimming stripped 4 bases from V and 6 bases from J, with 21 bases between. The CDR3 DNA follows: TGCGCCAGCAGCCCTAAGCGGGGCTGGGGGCAGGATGAAAAACTGTTTTTT. It encodes CASSPKRGWGQDEKLFF.

This clone was seen only a few times. This chain uses TRBV28 with TRBJ2-4; D gene unclear. CDR3 length: 15 residues. Trimming cost V 3 bases and J 0 bases, with 9 bases left between them. Per germline, CDR1 MDHEN and CDR2 SYDVKM. The CDR3 DNA is TGTGCCAGCAGTTTTAGTCTATTAGCCAAAAACATTCAGTACTTC. Its protein is CASSFSLLAKNIQYF.

This sequence joins TRBV10-1 and TRBJ2-5, with TRBD2 matching over 10 bases. The V and J ends lost 5 bases and 5 bases, in that order; junction bases with no gene match: 11. The CDR3 length is 16 residues. From germline, CDR1 is WNHNN and CDR2 SYGVQD (reference sequence). As DNA, the CDR3 is TGCGCCAGCAGTCCACGGACTAGCGGAGGTCGGGAGACCCAGTACTTC. Encoded protein: CASSPRTSGGRETQYF.

V is TRBV15 and J is TRBJ1-1, with D possibly TRBD1 on 5 matching bases. V was pared by 0 bases and J by 3 bases, with 17 bases between. Germline loops: CDR1 LNHNV, CDR2 YYDKDF (reference sequence). This CDR3 comprises 17 residues. CDR3 DNA sequence: TGTGCCACCAGCAGAGATTTGGGGCTCGGTCCTCACACTGAAGCTTTCTTT. It codes for CATSRDLGLGPHTEAFF.

This clone showed up just a few times. This rearrangement joins TRBV19 to TRBJ1-5; no firm D call. The V and J ends lost 6 bases and 6 bases respectively, with 12 bases between them. Germline V gives CDR1 LNHDA, CDR2 SQIVND (reference sequence). CDR3 size: 13 residues. CDR3 in DNA: TGTGCCAGTAGCCCGCCGGGAGGTCAGCCCCAGCATTTT. Protein: CASSPPGGQPQHF.

V usage is TRBV27 and J usage is TRBJ1-1; D unresolved. Between the trimmed V and J ends, which lost 2 bases and 4 bases, there was a span of 11 bases. In germline, CDR1 is MNHEY, CDR2 SMNVEV (reference sequence). CDR3 size: 14 residues. The CDR3 DNA reads TGTGCCAGCAGTTTAAGGAGGGAGAGCACTGAAGCTTTCTTT. Its translation: CASSLRRESTEAFF.

This clone was detected once. The chain employs TRBV24-1 and TRBJ2-1; the match to TRBD2 covers 9 bases. Germline values: CDR1 KGHDR, CDR2 SFDVKD. This CDR3 comprises 16 residues. V lost 3 bases to trimming and J lost 3 bases; unmatched junction nucleotides: 5. The CDR3 spells CATSDAGTSIYNEQFF. For the CDR3, the DNA is TGTGCCACCAGTGATGCCGGGACTAGCATCTACAATGAGCAGTTCTTC.